This passage covers 17 T cell receptor beta chains from one sample sequenced in a study of T cells in narcolepsy. This table comes from immunoSEQ multiplex PCR, and its TCRdb copy is limited to in-frame clones, with some not included. The top ten hold 1.3% of the sample, which has fewer than 30,000 clones, approximately 89% seen once. Sequenced material: CD45RA- memory CD4+ T cells from PBMCs. All receptors come from a human donor with narcolepsy.

This clone came up once. The chain uses TRBV6-1 and TRBJ1-1, with TRBD1 as a possible D gene (6 bases). The CDR3 covers 13 residues. Looked up from germline, CDR1 is MNHNS and CDR2 is SASEGT. V shed 5 bases and J shed 4 bases, with 11 bases lying between them. The CDR3 DNA sequence: TGTGCCAGCAGTTCAGGGGTCGGCACTGAAGCTTTCTTT. Its translation is CASSSGVGTEAFF.

The CDR3, as DNA: TGCGCCAGCAGCTTCCAGGGTAGGGCTTCCACAGATACGCAGTATTTT. It translates to CASSFQGRASTDTQYF. The chain combines TRBV5-1 with TRBJ2-3; D is possibly TRBD1 (5 bases). The CDR3 totals 16 residues. V dropped 2 bases and J dropped 2 bases, with 15 bases sitting between them. The germline V gene has CDR1 SGHRS and CDR2 YFSETQ. The full variable domain, its missing parts supplied by reference TRBV5-1 and TRBJ2-3, is KAGVTQTPRYLIKTRGQQVTLSCSPISGHRSVSWYQQTPGQGLQFLFEYFSETQRNKGNFPGRFSGRQFSNSRSEMNVSTLELGDSALYLCASSFQGRASTDTQYFGPGTRLTVL.

The chain joins TRBV14 to TRBJ2-1, with 9 nucleotides matching TRBD2. V was clipped by 0 bases and J by 7 bases; unmatched bases: 4. The CDR3 runs to 15 residues. The V gene's germline CDR1 is SGHDN and CDR2 FVKESK. The CDR3 region is CASSQEGLAQNEQFF. The CDR3 bases are TGTGCCAGCAGCCAAGAGGGACTAGCTCAGAATGAGCAGTTCTTC.

The V and J genes are TRBV19 and TRBJ2-2; D perhaps matches TRBD1 (5 bases). V gave up 4 bases and J gave up 4 bases, with 10 bases separating them. The CDR3 length is 14 residues. Germline-derived CDR1 and CDR2 are LNHDA and SQIVND (reference sequence). The DNA of the CDR3 is TGTGCCAGTAGTAAGCAGGGCGGCACCGGGGAGCTGTTTTTT. Protein sequence: CASSKQGGTGELFF.

V gene TRBV5-5 combines with J gene TRBJ1-1; 9 nucleotides match TRBD1. Germline loops: CDR1 SGHKS, CDR2 YYEKEE (reference sequence). Trimming removed 0 bases from V and 5 bases from J; junction bases left unmatched: 2. CDR3 size: 14 residues. The CDR3 nucleotides are TGTGCCAGCAGCTTGGAACAGGGGGCGACTGAAGCTTTCTTT. Protein: CASSLEQGATEAFF.

This clone was found once. This chain joins TRBV7-2 and TRBJ1-2; TRBD1 might be the D (6 bases). Trimming removed 8 bases at V and 4 bases at J, with 14 bases between. Germline V gene sequence: CDR1 SGHTA, CDR2 FQGNSA. CDR3 size: 13 residues. The CDR3 reads CASEPQGGYGYTF. The CDR3 nucleotides read TGTGCCAGCGAGCCACAGGGTGGCTATGGCTACACCTTC.

J is TRBJ2-1 and V is TRBV30; D possibly corresponds to TRBD2 (5 bases). Germline CDR1 and CDR2: GTSNPN and SVGIG (reference sequence). This CDR3 spans 15 amino acids. Trimming took 3 bases from V and 10 from J, leaving 22 bases between them. DNA of the CDR3: TGTGCCTGGAGCGCAACTAGTGCCCCCCGCGGAGAGCAGTTCTTC. Its protein product is CAWSATSAPRGEQFF. The full variable domain, completed using reference TRBV30 and TRBJ2-1, is SQTIHQWPATLVQPVGSPLSLECTVEGTSNPNLYWYRQAAGRGLQLLFYSVGIGQISSEVPQNLSASRPQDRQFILSSKKLLLSDSGFYLCAWSATSAPRGEQFFGPGTRLTVL.

In this sample, this clone turned up a few times. The chain is built from TRBV6-1 and TRBJ1-3, with 8 bases identical to TRBD1. Germline V lookup: CDR1 MNHNS, CDR2 SASEGT. V shed 3 bases and J 2 bases; nucleotides not matched to a gene: 12. CDR3 length: 18 amino acids. CDR3 loop: CASSDYRGASGPGNTIYF. The CDR3 coding sequence is TGTGCCAGCAGTGACTACAGGGGGGCCTCTGGTCCTGGAAACACCATATATTTT.

CDR3 sequence reads: CASSIDRRKGYTF. DNA of the CDR3: TGTGCCAGCAGCATTGACAGGAGGAAGGGCTACACCTTC. The rearrangement links TRBV7-2 to TRBJ1-2; D is perhaps TRBD1 (6 bases). Trimming took off 5 bases at V and 8 bases at J, with 15 bases between the two ends. The CDR3 sequence is 13 residues long. CDR1 is SGHTA, CDR2 FQGNSA, per germline.

The rearrangement joins TRBV9 to TRBJ2-4; tentatively, D is TRBD1 (6 bases). Germline V gene data show CDR1 as SGDLS and CDR2 as YYNGEE. CDR3 length equals 14 residues. The V end lost 0 bases, the J end lost 7 bases, and 11 bases lay between the germline ends. The CDR3 here is CASSVATTGNIQYF. The CDR3 DNA is TGTGCCAGCAGCGTAGCGACCACAGGGAACATTCAGTACTTC.

This clone was seen only once. The chain's CDR3 is CASSEIGSGNTGELFF. Written as DNA, the CDR3 is TGTGCCAGCAGTGAAATCGGTAGCGGGAACACCGGGGAGCTGTTTTTT. J is TRBJ2-2 and V is TRBV25-1, with D possibly matching TRBD2 (6 bases). Germline V lookup: CDR1 MGHDK, CDR2 SYGVNS. Between the trimmed V and J ends, which lost 2 bases and 1 base, there was a span of 11 bases. This CDR3 is 16 amino acids long.

The rearrangement joins TRBV5-1 to TRBJ2-1; no firm D call. CDR1 SGHRS and CDR2 YFSETQ come from the germline V gene. There are 14 residues in the CDR3. Trimming shortened V by 4 bases and J by 2 bases, and 10 bases separated the two germline ends. The CDR3 here is CASSLYKAYNEQFF. CDR3 coding DNA: TGCGCCAGCAGCCTCTATAAAGCCTACAATGAGCAGTTCTTC. Full variable domain (remainder filled in from reference TRBV5-1 and TRBJ2-1): KAGVTQTPRYLIKTRGQQVTLSCSPISGHRSVSWYQQTPGQGLQFLFEYFSETQRNKGNFPGRFSGRQFSNSRSEMNVSTLELGDSALYLCASSLYKAYNEQFFGPGTRLTVL.

This clone has just one count. The V and J genes are TRBV6-1 and TRBJ2-5, with 12 bases identical to TRBD2. Germline V CDR1 and CDR2: MNHNS, SASEGT. The CDR3 totals 15 residues. J gave up 5 bases and V 6 bases, and 7 bases lay outside the gene matches. The CDR3 DNA follows: TGTGCCAGCAGCGTTCTAGCGGGAGGGTGGGAGACCCAGTACTTC. As protein: CASSVLAGGWETQYF.

This clone occurred once. J is TRBJ2-3 and V is TRBV7-2; 7 bases map to TRBD2. The CDR3 runs to 15 residues. Germline V CDR1 and CDR2: SGHTA, FQGNSA. Trimming took 0 bases from V and 0 from J; bases not matched to a gene: 0. The CDR3 bases are TGTGCCAGCAGCTTAGCTAGCGGGAGCACAGATACGCAGTATTTT. Translation gives CASSLASGSTDTQYF.

In its sample, this clone was seen a few times. The chain joins TRBV28 to TRBJ2-1; possibly TRBD1 for D (6 bases). The CDR3 is made up of 16 amino acids. The V end was cut by 2 bases, the J end by 3 bases, with 14 bases between. Germline V gives CDR1 MDHEN, CDR2 SYDVKM. CDR3 protein: CASSLGLGGIYNEQFF. CDR3 sequence (DNA): TGTGCCAGCAGTTTAGGTTTAGGGGGTATCTACAATGAGCAGTTCTTC.

The J gene is TRBJ2-4, the V gene TRBV5-4, with 8 bases aligning to TRBD2. Germline CDR1 SGHNT, CDR2 YYREEE (reference sequence). The CDR3 contains 15 residues. Losses at the gene ends were 4 bases for V and 7 bases for J; bases not matched to a gene: 10. The CDR3 region has the DNA TGTGCCAGCAGCGATACACAGCGGGGGAGGAACATTCAGTACTTC. Protein product: CASSDTQRGRNIQYF.

Note on this clone: One end of the junction fails to match germline, which may point to a read error. Other DNA sequences in this specimen translate into the identical CDR3. This chain joins TRBV5-4 and TRBJ1-1, with 7 bases fitting TRBD1. Germline V gene sequence: CDR1 SGHNT, CDR2 YYREEE (reference sequence). CDR3 size: 15 residues. In DNA, the CDR3 is TGTGCCAGCAGCGGAATAGGGACAGTGAACACCGAAGCTTTCTTT. Residues: CASSGIGTVNTEAFF.